This TCR beta chain was recovered during a study of metastatic and nonmetastatic thyroid tumors. MiXCR was used by TCRdb to re-call the PCR reads. The sample records about 15,000 clones, 32% being singletons. The germline V gene has CDR1 LNHDA and CDR2 SQIVND (reference sequence). Trimming took 2 bases from V and 8 from J; bases not matched to a gene: 5. The length of the CDR3 is 14 residues. Thyroid surgery had not been preceded by any treatment in any patient. This clone was recorded many times. The source of this sequence is a female donor with papillary thyroid cancer or a benign thyroid nodule (not recorded which). Some clones in this sample may be carry-over from other donors' samples. Sequencing was performed on tumor tissue. The chain couples TRBV19 to TRBJ1-4; 7 bases align to TRBD1. The CDR3 is CASSITGQVEKLFF. The CDR3 nucleotides read TGTGCCAGTAGTATAACCGGACAGGTCGAAAAACTGTTTTTT.